What follows are 18 T cell receptor beta chains derived from one specimen sequenced in a study of T cell repertoires in cytomegalovirus infection. TCRdb ran MiXCR on the reads and lists one entry per CDR3 protein. The table has some 320,000 distinct CDR3 sequences, around a tenth seen once; the top ten hold 3.5% to 4.5%. Material: PBMCs. These receptors were taken from a human donor in good health (CMV status not recorded). Some clones in this sample may be carry-over from other donors' samples.

The J gene is TRBJ2-1, the V gene TRBV24-1, with D possibly being TRBD1 or TRBD2 (5 bases each). The CDR3 extends over 15 amino acids. Germline V gene lookup returns CDR1 KGHDR and CDR2 SFDVKD. V dropped 9 bases and J dropped 6 bases, with 20 bases sitting between them. The CDR3 nucleotides read TGTGCCACCCAGGGCCGGGACCGCACCTTCAATGAGCAGTTCTTC. Amino acid sequence: CATQGRDRTFNEQFF.

Ten or more counts support this clonotype. The chain has TRBV6-5 and TRBJ1-2; 11 bases are shared with TRBD1. Germline loops: CDR1 MNHEY, CDR2 SVGAGI. The CDR3 runs 15 residues. V dropped 5 bases and J dropped 7; count of bases not matched to a gene: 9. CDR3 sequence: CASSPGQGALSGYTF. The CDR3, as DNA: TGTGCCAGCAGTCCAGGACAGGGGGCGCTTAGTGGCTACACCTTC.

This clonotype occurred many times. The chain has TRBV28 and TRBJ2-1; 7 positions agree with TRBD2. Germline lookup yields CDR1 MDHEN and CDR2 SYDVKM. The length of the CDR3 is 15 residues. With V trimmed by 2 bases and J by 4 bases, 5 bases remained unmatched. DNA for the CDR3: TGTGCCAGCAGTTTAGACCAGCGGGATTACAATGAGCAGTTCTTC. This gives the protein CASSLDQRDYNEQFF. Drawing the rest from reference TRBV28 and TRBJ2-1, the complete variable domain is DVKVTQSSRYLVKRTGEKVFLECVQDMDHENMFWYRQDPGLGLRLIYFSYDVKMKEKGDIPEGYSVSREKKERFSLILESASTNQTSMYLCASSLDQRDYNEQFFGPGTRLTVL.

The chain employs TRBV7-2 and TRBJ2-3; no definite D call. The CDR3 totals 15 residues. Germline V gene lookup returns CDR1 SGHTA and CDR2 FQGNSA. V was shortened by 1 base and J by 3 bases, with 11 bases between the two germline ends. The chain's CDR3 is CASSLGVVRTDTQYF. The CDR3 nucleotides are TGTGCCAGCAGCTTAGGGGTTGTGAGGACAGATACGCAGTATTTT.

This clonotype showed up many times. CDR3 loop: CASSFWGGGTDTQYF. CDR3 bases: TGTGCCAGCAGCTTTTGGGGTGGAGGCACAGATACGCAGTATTTT. This rearrangement joins TRBV7-9 to TRBJ2-3; D ambiguous. V lost 3 bases, J lost 1 base, and 11 bases lay in between. The germline V gene has CDR1 SEHNR and CDR2 FQNEAQ (reference sequence). The CDR3 contains 15 residues.

In this sample, this clonotype turned up many times. The gene calls are TRBV29-1 and TRBJ1-1; D is ambiguous. V was pared by 7 bases and J by 1 base, with 4 bases between. The CDR3 spans 10 residues. Germline V gene lookup returns CDR1 SQVTM and CDR2 ANQGSEA. The CDR3 reads CSAGNTEAFF. Written as DNA, the CDR3 is TGCAGCGCGGGGAACACTGAAGCTTTCTTT.

This clonotype was recorded a few times. V usage is TRBV19 and J usage is TRBJ2-5, with D perhaps TRBD1 (5 bases). Germline-derived CDR1 and CDR2 are LNHDA and SQIVND (reference sequence). The CDR3 is made up of 16 amino acids. Trimming removed 2 bases at V and 1 base at J, with 14 bases between. The CDR3 coding sequence is TGTGCCAGTAGTATATCGGACATGAGGCTCCAAGAGACCCAGTACTTC. Translated: CASSISDMRLQETQYF.

This clonotype occurred a few times. The chain employs TRBV20-1 and TRBJ2-3, with a possible D match to TRBD2 (6 bases). The CDR3 is 11 residues long. V was cut by 3 bases and J by 6 bases, with 7 bases left in between. Germline V gene lookup returns CDR1 DFQATT and CDR2 SNEGSKA (reference sequence). CDR3 bases: TGCAGTGCTAGGGAGGGGGATACGCAGTATTTT. Amino acids: CSAREGDTQYF.

This clonotype appeared a few times. The gene calls are TRBV24-1 and TRBJ1-2; D is undetermined. The germline CDR1 and CDR2 sequences are KGHDR and SFDVKD. The ends were cut back, 3 bases at V and 5 bases at J, with 9 bases in the middle. The CDR3 is made up of 13 amino acids. The CDR3 DNA sequence: TGTGCCACCAGTGATCCAAACACTTATGGCTACACCTTC. Amino acids: CATSDPNTYGYTF.

This clonotype was seen only a few times. The rearrangement links TRBV20-1 to TRBJ2-6; D may be TRBD1 (6 bases). Germline values: CDR1 DFQATT, CDR2 SNEGSKA (reference sequence). Trimming removed 1 base from V and 4 bases from J, with 17 bases in between. The CDR3 covers 17 residues. This chain's CDR3 is CSARAWTVPVGANVLTF. The CDR3 DNA sequence: TGCAGTGCTAGAGCTTGGACAGTCCCAGTCGGGGCCAACGTCCTGACTTTC.

This clonotype was seen ten or more times. The chain employs TRBV7-3 and TRBJ2-1; 14 bases are a match to TRBD2. The CDR3 consists of 19 residues. Germline CDR1 SGHTA, CDR2 FQGTGA. With 1 base clipped from V and 9 bases from J, the junction kept 14 bases outside the gene matches. CDR3 sequence reads: CASSLKTGTSGRSDAEQFF. CDR3 coding DNA: TGTGCCAGCAGCTTAAAAACCGGGACTAGCGGGAGATCTGATGCTGAGCAGTTCTTC.

The V and J genes are TRBV20-1 and TRBJ1-2, with D uncertain. The CDR3 runs 13 residues. Trimming left V 5 bases short and J 2 bases short, with 12 bases between. Germline CDR1 DFQATT, CDR2 SNEGSKA (reference sequence). CDR3: CSAPDEANYGYTF. The CDR3 DNA reads as TGCAGTGCTCCGGACGAAGCCAACTATGGCTACACCTTC.

The chain combines TRBV20-1 with TRBJ2-3; 10 bases fit TRBD2. CDR1 and CDR2 (germline): DFQATT, SNEGSKA (reference sequence). CDR3 length: 16 amino acids. J was trimmed by 0 bases and V by 0 bases; bases with no gene match: 3. The CDR3, as DNA: TGCAGTGCTAGAGAGCCTAGCGGGAGTAGCACAGATACGCAGTATTTT. The encoded protein is CSAREPSGSSTDTQYF.

The CDR3 loop is CASSPTDASSYNEQFF. The CDR3 DNA sequence: TGCGCCAGCAGCCCTACGGACGCAAGCTCCTACAATGAGCAGTTCTTC. The chain combines TRBV4-1 with TRBJ2-1; D not certain. The length of the CDR3 is 16 residues. V shed 4 bases and J shed 0 bases, with 13 bases lying between them. Germline CDR1 is MGHRA and CDR2 is YSYEKL.

This chain connects TRBV5-4 to TRBJ2-5; D is possibly TRBD2 (6 bases). The germline V and J ends were trimmed by 4 bases and 5 bases, with 18 bases remaining between them. CDR3 length equals 15 residues. The germline CDR1 and CDR2 sequences are SGHNT and YYREEE (reference sequence). The CDR3 coding sequence is TGTGCCAGCAGCAGCAAGCGCGGGATTGGGGAGACCCAGTACTTC. Translated, it gives CASSSKRGIGETQYF.

This clonotype was seen many times. The rearrangement joins TRBV7-2 to TRBJ1-2, with D maybe TRBD1 (6 bases). The germline CDR1 and CDR2 sequences are SGHTA and FQGNSA. The CDR3 covers 14 residues. The V end lost 2 bases, the J end lost 3 bases, and 10 bases lay between the germline ends. CDR3 residues: CASSLRRGHYGYTF. The CDR3, as DNA: TGTGCCAGCAGCTTACGGCGGGGGCACTATGGCTACACCTTC.

The gene calls are TRBV28 and TRBJ2-7; the match to TRBD2 covers 10 bases. CDR1 MDHEN and CDR2 SYDVKM come from the germline V gene. V lost 0 bases, J lost 4 bases, and 6 bases stayed unmatched. CDR3 length: 16 residues. CDR3: CASSLWASGSTYEQYF. In nucleotides, the CDR3 is TGTGCCAGCAGTTTATGGGCTAGCGGGAGTACTTACGAGCAGTACTTC.

This clonotype was counted only a few times. The chain combines TRBV7-2 with TRBJ1-5; D is ambiguous. CDR1 is SGHTA and CDR2 is FQGNSA in the germline V gene. V dropped 1 base and J dropped 6 bases, with 7 bases sitting between them. CDR3 length: 13 residues. CDR3 DNA: TGTGCCAGCAGCTTAGAGGGCGTTCAGCCCCAGCATTTT. It translates to CASSLEGVQPQHF.